This TCR beta chain comes out of a study of T cells in Graves' hyperthyroidism and ophthalmopathy. Study-level information: Blood from the periphery was taken at initial diagnosis, before any treatment.

Study-level findings and limits: Blood also carried most thyroid clonotypes expanded above 0.001. Model predictions of ophthalmopathy came a median about 6.3 months before onset.

This clonotype has just a few counts. Its antigen is as yet unknown. The CDR3 regions of TCR beta were amplified from RNA transcripts. With the HTBI primer set, the TCR CDR3 went through a first round of RT-PCR. Via MiXCR, TCRdb re-called the multiplex PCR reads, giving one row per CDR3 protein. The data contain about 270,000 distinct CDR3 sequences, roughly 22% of them singletons. Based on clinical symptoms, serum thyroxine and TRAb, thyroid ultrasound and orbital computed tomography, diagnoses were reached. The CDR3 loop spans 14 amino acids. Germline lookup yields CDR1 SGHTA and CDR2 FQGNSA. The V gene lost 6 bases and the J gene lost 5 bases, with 14 bases spanning the gap.

The TCR sequence derives from a man younger than 45 with Graves' ophthalmopathy. The gene calls are TRBV7-2 and TRBJ2-1, with D uncertain. Sequenced material: blood. The CDR3 protein is CASRTPWVNNEQFF. DNA of the CDR3: TGTGCCAGCAGGACACCTTGGGTAAACAATGAGCAGTTCTTC.